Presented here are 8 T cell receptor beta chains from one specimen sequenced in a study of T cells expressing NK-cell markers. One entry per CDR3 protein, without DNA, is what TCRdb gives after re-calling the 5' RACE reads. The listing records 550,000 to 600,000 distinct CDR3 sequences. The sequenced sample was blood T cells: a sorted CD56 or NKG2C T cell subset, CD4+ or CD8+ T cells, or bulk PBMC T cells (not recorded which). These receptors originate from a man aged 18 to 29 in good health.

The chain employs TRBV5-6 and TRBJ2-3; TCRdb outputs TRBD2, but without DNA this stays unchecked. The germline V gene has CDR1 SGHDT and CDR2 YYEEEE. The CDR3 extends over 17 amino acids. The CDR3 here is CASSLYLVTSGTDTQYF.

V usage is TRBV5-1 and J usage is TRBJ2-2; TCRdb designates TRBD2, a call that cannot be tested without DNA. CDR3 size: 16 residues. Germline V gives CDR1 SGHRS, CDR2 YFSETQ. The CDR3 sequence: CASSLSLAGNTGELFF.

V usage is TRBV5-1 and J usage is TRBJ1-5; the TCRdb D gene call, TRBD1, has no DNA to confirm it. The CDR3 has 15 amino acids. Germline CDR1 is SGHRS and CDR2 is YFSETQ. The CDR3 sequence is CASSLGGGKGQPQHF.

CDR3 loop: CASSQSFNEQFF. The chain couples TRBV3-1 to TRBJ2-1. The CDR3 has 12 amino acids. In germline, CDR1 is LGHDT, CDR2 YNNKEL (reference sequence).

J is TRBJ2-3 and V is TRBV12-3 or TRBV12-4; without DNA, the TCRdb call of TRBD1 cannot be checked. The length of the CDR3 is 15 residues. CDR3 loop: CASSWTGGEADTQYF.

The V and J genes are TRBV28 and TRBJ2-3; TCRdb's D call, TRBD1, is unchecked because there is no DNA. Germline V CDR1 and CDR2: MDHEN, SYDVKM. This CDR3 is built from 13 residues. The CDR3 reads CAGRRQGTDTQYF.

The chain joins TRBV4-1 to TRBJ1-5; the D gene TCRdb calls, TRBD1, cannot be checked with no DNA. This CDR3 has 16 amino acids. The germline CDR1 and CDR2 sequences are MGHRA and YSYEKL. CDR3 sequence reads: CASSQEEVAGVQPQHF.

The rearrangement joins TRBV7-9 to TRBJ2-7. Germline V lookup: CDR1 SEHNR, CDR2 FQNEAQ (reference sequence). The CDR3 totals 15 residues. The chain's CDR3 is CASSLGLSNSYEQYF.